The T cell receptor beta chain under discussion was sequenced for a study of blood T cell repertoires in COVID-19. The CDR3 covers 15 residues. V lost 5 bases, J lost 0 bases, and 10 bases lay in between. CDR1 and CDR2 (germline): WNHNN, SYGVQD (reference sequence). Measured with immunoSEQ multiplex PCR; TCRdb has only the in-frame clones, and not every one. The top ten clones hold more than 1.4% of a sample with 100,000 to 150,000 clones, about four fifths of them seen once. J is TRBJ2-2 and V is TRBV10-1, with D possibly matching TRBD1 (6 bases). The TCR originated in a man in his sixties with acute or convalescent COVID-19. The sample taken for sequencing was peripheral blood. Written as DNA, the CDR3 is TGCGCCAGCAGTAACCGGGACACGAACACCGGGGAGCTGTTTTTT. This codes for CASSNRDTNTGELFF.